The T cell receptor beta chain under discussion was sequenced for a study of OX40 agonist ivuxolimab in advanced cancers. The CDR3 has 14 amino acids. Trimming took off 8 bases at V and 0 bases at J, with 13 bases between the two ends. Germline values: CDR1 SNHLY, CDR2 FYNNEI. Using immunoSEQ multiplex PCR, the repertoire was profiled, and TCRdb retains in-frame clones only, with some absent. The sample carries over 8,000 clones, roughly 70% recorded once. The material was CD4+ or CD8+ T cells sorted from blood, obtained in a trial of the OX40 agonist ivuxolimab. The source is an adult with an advanced solid tumor such as melanoma, head and neck, liver or kidney cancer. V gene TRBV2 combines with J gene TRBJ1-1; D not certain. The CDR3 loop is CASGLEAVNTEAFF. The CDR3 DNA follows: TGTGCCAGCGGGTTGGAGGCGGTGAACACTGAAGCTTTCTTT.